This record looks at one TCR beta chain sequence and its context. The data belong to a study of blood T cell repertoires in COVID-19. Background on the study: Both acute and convalescent COVID-19 samples were obtained from the United States, Italy and Spain. The cDNA or gDNA used as material had been derived from T cells, B-cell-depleted T cells, or PBMCs.

There are 13 residues in the CDR3. Germline V gene sequence: CDR1 MDHEN, CDR2 SYDVKM. V was trimmed by 3 bases and J by 3 bases, leaving 3 bases between them. As processed by the authors: It was from reference gene primer amplification that nucleated cell counts were estimated. Produced via immunoSEQ multiplex PCR; TCRdb's table is partial and in-frame only. The V and J calls and clone size are taken from that table; D and trimming were inferred from the DNA. Of some 100,000 clones listed, approximately 90% are singletons. Sequencing used peripheral blood. This chain connects TRBV28 to TRBJ2-6; D is uncertain. This clonotype was obtained from a human donor with acute or convalescent COVID-19. The donor label of this sample is uncertain. The CDR3 DNA sequence: TGTGCCAGCAGTTTTCGTGGGGCCAACGTCCTGACTTTC. This codes for CASSFRGANVLTF.